This T cell receptor (beta chain) was sequenced in a study of T-cell memory formation after mild COVID-19. On the study more broadly: There were largely donor-specific TCR clusters.

One entry per CDR3 protein results from TCRdb running MiXCR on the 5' RACE reads. The repertoire consists of 100,000 to 150,000 distinct CDR3 sequences, with around 6.3% occurring once and the leading ten covering roughly 2%. Trimming shortened V by 4 bases and J by 4 bases, and 17 bases separated the two germline ends. Germline CDR1 reads SGHTA; CDR2 reads FQGNSA. CDR3 length: 15 residues. The sequencing sample was made of PBMCs or a T cell subset sorted from them (not recorded which). The sequence derives from an adult woman who had mild COVID-19 (a few samples of this study predate the infection). Cell type and time point are not known. This chain connects TRBV7-2 to TRBJ2-7; D not resolved. This CDR3 reads CASSSNSRIGYEQYF. The CDR3 bases are TGTGCCAGCAGCTCGAATAGCCGTATAGGGTACGAGCAGTACTTC.